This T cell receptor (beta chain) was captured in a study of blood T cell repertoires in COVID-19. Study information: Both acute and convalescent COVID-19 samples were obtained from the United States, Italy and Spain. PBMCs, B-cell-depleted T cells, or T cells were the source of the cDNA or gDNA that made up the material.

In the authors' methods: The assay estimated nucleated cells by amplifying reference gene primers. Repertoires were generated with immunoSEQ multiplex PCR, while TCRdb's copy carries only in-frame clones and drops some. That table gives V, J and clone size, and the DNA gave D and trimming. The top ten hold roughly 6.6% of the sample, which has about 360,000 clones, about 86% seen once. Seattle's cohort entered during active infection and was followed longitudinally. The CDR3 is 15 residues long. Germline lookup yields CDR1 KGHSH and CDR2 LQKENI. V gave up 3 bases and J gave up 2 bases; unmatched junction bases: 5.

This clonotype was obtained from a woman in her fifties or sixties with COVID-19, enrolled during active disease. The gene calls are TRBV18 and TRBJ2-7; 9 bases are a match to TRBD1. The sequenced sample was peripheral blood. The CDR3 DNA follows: TGTGCCAGCTCACCGGGGACAGGGTTAGCCTACGAGCAGTACTTC. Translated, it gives CASSPGTGLAYEQYF.